A single sample is the source of the 15 T cell receptor beta chains below, sequenced in a study of T cell repertoires in cytomegalovirus infection (dated by TCRdb to about 2019). Instrument used: Illumina HiSeq 1500. In-frame beta chains were kept once TCRdb had trimmed the public reads at Q25 with fastp and called clones with MiXCR. Each entry merges the rows of one CDR3 protein and shows their most common DNA and genes. Counted in this sample were more than 250,000 distinct CDR3 sequences; around 13% of them appeared once. In total, the top ten clones hold around 9% of the sample. Sequenced sample: PBMCs. These receptors all come from a human donor in good health (CMV status not recorded). Some clones in this sample may be carry-over from other donors' samples.

J is TRBJ2-7 and V is TRBV20-1, with D tentatively TRBD1 (5 bases). The germline CDR1 and CDR2 sequences are DFQATT and SNEGSKA (reference sequence). The ends were cut back, 3 bases at V and 5 bases at J, with 11 bases in the middle. The CDR3 runs to 12 residues. In nucleotides, the CDR3 is TGCAGTGCTAGTAGCCAGGGTGACGAGCAGTACTTC. It translates to CSASSQGDEQYF.

In its sample, this clonotype was seen many times. The rearrangement links TRBV7-2 to TRBJ1-1; tentative D call: TRBD1 (6 bases). Germline-derived CDR1 and CDR2 are SGHTA and FQGNSA. The V end lost 5 bases, the J end lost 0 bases, and 16 bases lay between the germline ends. The CDR3 sequence is 16 residues long. This chain's CDR3 is CASSLGQLLMNTEAFF. The CDR3 DNA reads TGTGCCAGCAGCCTAGGACAGCTTCTTATGAACACTGAAGCTTTCTTT.

This clonotype was picked up a small number of times. The rearrangement links TRBV5-1 to TRBJ2-7; D may be TRBD1 (6 bases). Germline values: CDR1 SGHRS, CDR2 YFSETQ. Between the trimmed V and J ends, which lost 4 bases and 4 bases, there was a span of 18 bases. This CDR3 contains 15 residues. CDR3: CASSPPRDTMYEQYF. In nucleotides, the CDR3 is TGCGCCAGCAGCCCCCCTCGGGACACAATGTACGAGCAGTACTTC.

This clonotype was found many times. V usage is TRBV7-9 and J usage is TRBJ2-3; either TRBD1 or TRBD2 may supply D (5 bases each). The CDR3 totals 15 residues. CDR1 is SEHNR and CDR2 is FQNEAQ in the germline V gene (reference sequence). V shed 6 bases and J shed 2 bases, with 15 bases lying between them. The CDR3 DNA reads as TGTGCCAGCAGTCGGATTGGGACCCCCACAGATACGCAGTATTTT. Translated, it gives CASSRIGTPTDTQYF.

In its sample, this clonotype was seen many times. J is TRBJ2-1 and V is TRBV19; 9 bases match TRBD2. CDR1 is LNHDA and CDR2 is SQIVND in the germline V gene (reference sequence). The CDR3 is 15 residues long. With 6 bases clipped from V and 5 bases from J, the junction kept 8 bases outside the gene matches. CDR3 loop: CASSPAGGDNNEQFF. The CDR3 DNA reads as TGTGCCAGTAGCCCTGCGGGGGGGGACAACAATGAGCAGTTCTTC.

This clonotype was detected ten times or more. The chain combines TRBV7-3 with TRBJ2-2; the match to TRBD2 covers 16 bases. Germline-derived CDR1 and CDR2 are SGHTA and FQGTGA. The length of the CDR3 is 18 residues. V shed 4 bases and J 4 bases; nucleotides not matched to a gene: 6. CDR3 in amino acids: CASSSGLAGGRGTGELFF. The DNA of the CDR3 is TGTGCCAGCAGCTCGGGACTAGCGGGAGGGCGAGGCACCGGGGAGCTGTTTTTT.

This clonotype was found a few times. The CDR3 DNA reads TGCAGTGCTAGAGATTGGGGGAGCACCGGGGAGCTGTTTTTT. The encoded protein is CSARDWGSTGELFF. V usage is TRBV20-1 and J usage is TRBJ2-2; D is possibly TRBD1 or TRBD2 (5 bases each). V was clipped by 0 bases and J by 4 bases, with 9 bases between them. Germline V gives CDR1 DFQATT, CDR2 SNEGSKA (reference sequence). The CDR3 is 14 residues long.

This clonotype occurred a few times. V is TRBV10-3 and J is TRBJ2-5; TRBD2 matches at 7 bases. The CDR3 loop spans 13 amino acids. J was trimmed by 5 bases and V by 6 bases; bases with no gene match: 6. CDR1 is ENHRY, CDR2 SYGVKD, per germline. CDR3 nucleotide sequence: TGTGCCATCAGGTGGGAGGGCTTGGAGACCCAGTACTTC. As protein: CAIRWEGLETQYF.

The V and J genes are TRBV6-2 or TRBV6-3 and TRBJ1-5; D possibly corresponds to TRBD1 (6 bases). The CDR3 consists of 13 residues. Germline V gives CDR1 MNHEY, CDR2 SVGEGT. Trimming cost V 6 bases and J 7 bases, with 13 bases left between them. The CDR3 loop reads CASSSQGWQPQHF. The DNA for the CDR3 is TGTGCCAGCAGCTCACAGGGATGGCAGCCCCAGCATTTT.

This clonotype showed up many times. The V gene is TRBV12-3 or TRBV12-4, the J gene TRBJ1-3; TRBD1 agrees at 8 bases. Trimming removed 5 bases from V and 3 bases from J; junction bases left unmatched: 6. CDR3 length: 15 amino acids. The CDR3 loop is CASSRTGRVGNTIYF. In DNA form, the CDR3 reads TGTGCCAGCAGTCGGACAGGGAGGGTTGGAAACACCATATATTTT.

V usage is TRBV7-6 and J usage is TRBJ1-1, with 8 bases matching TRBD1. The germline CDR1 and CDR2 sequences are SGHVS and FNYEAQ. The CDR3 has 16 residues. The V segment lost 5 bases and the J segment 0 bases; nucleotides outside the gene matches: 8. CDR3 amino acids: CASSVDRGGMNTEAFF. As DNA, the CDR3 is TGTGCCAGCAGCGTCGACAGGGGCGGAATGAACACTGAAGCTTTCTTT.

This clonotype was picked up many times. The chain is built from TRBV6-1 and TRBJ2-3; TRBD1 matches at 9 bases. The germline gives CDR1 MNHNS, CDR2 SASEGT. Unmatched junction bases numbered 11, after V lost 8 bases and J lost 2 bases. The length of the CDR3 is 16 residues. The CDR3 nucleotides are TGTGCCAGCGGTTTAGGGACAGGGCATTACACAGATACGCAGTATTTT. This gives the protein CASGLGTGHYTDTQYF.

The chain recombines TRBV19 with TRBJ1-6; tentatively, D is TRBD1 (6 bases). The CDR3 totals 14 residues. Germline CDR1 is LNHDA and CDR2 is SQIVND (reference sequence). With 4 bases removed from V and 6 bases from J, the gap between germline ends came to 10 bases. The CDR3 sequence: CASSNRETNSPLHF. The CDR3 DNA is TGTGCCAGTAGTAACAGGGAAACTAATTCACCCCTCCACTTT.

This clonotype was seen at least ten times. The chain is built from TRBV11-2 and TRBJ2-5; 14 bases are a match to TRBD2. V gave up 5 bases and J gave up 2 bases; unmatched junction bases: 4. CDR1 is SGHAT, CDR2 FQNNGV, per germline. CDR3 length: 16 residues. In DNA, the CDR3 is TGTGCCAGCAGCCGTGGACTAGCGGGGGGTCAAGAGACCCAGTACTTC. It translates to CASSRGLAGGQETQYF.

There are many counts of this clonotype. This rearrangement joins TRBV2 to TRBJ2-5, with unresolved D. CDR1 is SNHLY and CDR2 is FYNNEI in the germline V gene. The CDR3 totals 14 residues. Trimming cost V 6 bases and J 4 bases, with 15 bases left between them. The CDR3 DNA reads TGTGCCAGCAGCGCTTCGTCCACGTTAGAGACCCAGTACTTC. This sequence encodes CASSASSTLETQYF.